This TCR beta chain emerged from a study of T cell repertoires in cytomegalovirus infection. As for the study in general: Well-studied HLA-B-restricted epitopes and recently identified HLA-C-restricted epitopes of CMV were both used in the study.

Study-wide results and limits: Summed frequency of public TCR beta families distinguished CMV carriers with the relevant HLA. The response measured ex vivo was dominated by TCR beta clonotypes (HLA-C-restricted and CMV-specific).

Using its own MiXCR run on the reads, TCRdb lists one record per CDR3 protein. The data contain a few hundred thousand distinct CDR3 sequences, approximately 42% of them singletons. In the case of this clonotype: The antigen is unknown.

This clonotype was sampled from a human donor in good health (CMV status not recorded). Some clones in this sample may be carry-over from other donors' samples. Sequences were derived from cultured PBMCs, sampled from culture after CMV antigen stimulation.

CDR3 region: CASSLGAGMFTEAFF. The CDR3 DNA sequence: TGTGCCAGCAGCTTAGGTGCAGGGATGTTCACTGAAGCTTTCTTT. This rearrangement joins TRBV7-2 to TRBJ1-1; tentative D call: TRBD1 (5 bases). CDR3 length: 15 residues. Trimming left V 1 base short and J 4 bases short, with 13 bases between. Germline-derived CDR1 and CDR2 are SGHTA and FQGNSA. Variable domain in full (rest from reference TRBV7-2 and TRBJ1-1): GAGVSQSPSNKVTEKGKDVELRCDPISGHTALYWYRQSLGQGLEFLIYFQGNSAPDKSGLPSDRFSAERTGGSVSTLTIQRTQQEDSAVYLCASSLGAGMFTEAFFGQGTRLTVV.